This is a list of T cell receptor beta chains from one sample in a study of cytomegalovirus exposure and HLA in healthy donors. The table came from immunoSEQ multiplex PCR; TCRdb's copy has only in-frame clones and leaves some out. This sample contains 180,000 or so clones. Sample: PBMCs. These receptors were obtained from a woman aged 18-35 years in good health and CMV-seropositive. Both conserved end residues are part of each CDR3. The order of the fields is V gene, CDR3 length, CDR3 protein.

v_call: TRBV2; cdr3_length: 16; cdr3_aa: CASRGRTGANTGELFF
v_call: TRBV2; cdr3_length: 11; cdr3_aa: CASRGDGEQFF
v_call: TRBV4-1; cdr3_length: 14; cdr3_aa: CASSRATTNEKLFF
v_call: TRBV29-1; cdr3_length: 14; cdr3_aa: CSTSSGSSYNEQFF
v_call: TRBV2; cdr3_length: 15; cdr3_aa: CASSDLWGPTYEQYF
v_call: TRBV27; cdr3_length: 13; cdr3_aa: CASSAGQNQPQHF
v_call: TRBV29-1; cdr3_length: 15; cdr3_aa: CSVVRQGARLGEQYF
v_call: TRBV27; cdr3_length: 14; cdr3_aa: CASGLGEGTQPQHF
v_call: TRBV6-6; cdr3_length: 16; cdr3_aa: CASRDRLAGSTDTQYF
v_call: TRBV15; cdr3_length: 16; cdr3_aa: CATSRGTSGGAYEQYF
v_call: TRBV6-5; cdr3_length: 15; cdr3_aa: CASSFAGTGETEAFF
v_call: TRBV4-2; cdr3_length: 16; cdr3_aa: CASSHPTGGGDGELFF
v_call: TRBV7-6; cdr3_length: 15; cdr3_aa: CASSSNLFSYTEAFF
v_call: TRBV6-4; cdr3_length: 12; cdr3_aa: CASSNGQGPVFF
v_call: TRBV7-2; cdr3_length: 16; cdr3_aa: CASSYSSGGDYNEQFF
v_call: TRBV19; cdr3_length: 16; cdr3_aa: CASSKQRTGGGQPQHF
v_call: TRBV27; cdr3_length: 17; cdr3_aa: CASSLYRSGGGRETQYF
v_call: TRBV7-2; cdr3_length: 15; cdr3_aa: CASSSGGGYVQPQHF
v_call: TRBV15; cdr3_length: 15; cdr3_aa: CATSNTGAYNEKLFF
v_call: TRBV5-6; cdr3_length: 17; cdr3_aa: CASTQGGTGLLGNTIYF
v_call: TRBV20-1; cdr3_length: 10; cdr3_aa: CSATGETQYF
v_call: TRBV6-5; cdr3_length: 16; cdr3_aa: CASSSLRDSPRGAQYF
v_call: TRBV27; cdr3_length: 15; cdr3_aa: CASSFTPGTGGGYTF
v_call: TRBV4-2; cdr3_length: 15; cdr3_aa: CASSQATGGWTEAFF
v_call: TRBV10-3; cdr3_length: 13; cdr3_aa: CAISGTENTEAFF
v_call: TRBV7-9; cdr3_length: 17; cdr3_aa: CASSLILTLFSGNTIYF
v_call: TRBV7-9; cdr3_length: 17; cdr3_aa: CASSRTSGGPNTGELFF
v_call: TRBV4-1; cdr3_length: 14; cdr3_aa: CASSQAGWNSPLHF
v_call: TRBV5-1; cdr3_length: 18; cdr3_aa: CASSLAGTSGGGQETQYF
v_call: TRBV6-6; cdr3_length: 14; cdr3_aa: CASSRDSGANVLTF
v_call: TRBV11-2; cdr3_length: 16; cdr3_aa: CASSSLRTGLSYEQYF
v_call: TRBV12-5; cdr3_length: 17; cdr3_aa: CASGPHVLAGDPYEQYF
v_call: TRBV4-1; cdr3_length: 14; cdr3_aa: CASSQVPANSPLHF
v_call: TRBV27; cdr3_length: 14; cdr3_aa: CASSRRFYAGELFF
v_call: TRBV5-1; cdr3_length: 15; cdr3_aa: CASSLAEKRNTEAFF
v_call: TRBV11-2; cdr3_length: 15; cdr3_aa: CASSLLGSDTGELFF
v_call: TRBV18; cdr3_length: 14; cdr3_aa: CASSSRVYGNTIYF
v_call: TRBV6-1; cdr3_length: 17; cdr3_aa: CASSVASRTGYTDTQYF
v_call: TRBV18; cdr3_length: 13; cdr3_aa: CASSPGTGREAFF
v_call: TRBV9; cdr3_length: 16; cdr3_aa: CASSPFGQGDQYGYTF
v_call: TRBV7-3; cdr3_length: 13; cdr3_aa: CASSSSFRDTQYF
v_call: TRBV6-6; cdr3_length: 15; cdr3_aa: CASSYSRGQGSYAFF
v_call: TRBV6-1; cdr3_length: 14; cdr3_aa: CASSPRSLNEKLFF
v_call: TRBV5-1; cdr3_length: 14; cdr3_aa: CASSPRDSNEKLFF
v_call: TRBV7-2; cdr3_length: 14; cdr3_aa: CASSLDQGVYIQYF
v_call: TRBV2; cdr3_length: 14; cdr3_aa: CASSEQGENTEAFF
v_call: TRBV6-5; cdr3_length: 16; cdr3_aa: CASSYSETGSGNTIYF
v_call: TRBV19; cdr3_length: 16; cdr3_aa: CASTAFPVGGNTEAFF
v_call: TRBV6-6; cdr3_length: 15; cdr3_aa: CASSSRQIYNSPLHF
v_call: TRBV29-1; cdr3_length: 17; cdr3_aa: CSVRGITSGGVSGELFF
v_call: TRBV30; cdr3_length: 16; cdr3_aa: CAWSGRLAGGSYEQYF
v_call: TRBV9; cdr3_length: 14; cdr3_aa: CASSVGDRNQPQHF
v_call: TRBV28; cdr3_length: 14; cdr3_aa: CASSLWTGSGEAFF
v_call: TRBV28; cdr3_length: 14; cdr3_aa: CASMRDQAGYGYTF
v_call: TRBV10-3; cdr3_length: 14; cdr3_aa: CAISESRNTDTQYF